The source of this TCR beta chain is a study of blood T cell repertoires in COVID-19. In the study overall: Samples came from the United States, Italy and Spain, spanning acute and convalescent COVID-19.

The length of the CDR3 is 16 residues. Germline assignment: CDR1 SGHVS and CDR2 FNYEAQ. V shed 3 bases, J shed 5 bases, and the junction held 6 bases outside the gene matches. As originally analysed: Quantification of nucleated cells was approximated via reference gene primer amplification. TCRdb's copy holds only in-frame clones and misses some; the assay was immunoSEQ multiplex PCR. The V and J calls and clone size are taken from that table; D and trimming were inferred from the DNA. The sample contains approximately 45,000 clones, about 88% of which appear only once. Sample: peripheral blood. This TCR was recovered from a human donor in a cohort sampled during active COVID-19. The chain joins TRBV7-6 to TRBJ2-2, with TRBD1 matching over 10 bases. The CDR3, as DNA: TGTGCCAGCAGCTTTTCGGGACAGGGGCTAACCGGGGAGCTGTTTTTT. It is translated as CASSFSGQGLTGELFF. The variable domain in full, with the rest retrieved from reference TRBV7-6 and TRBJ2-2, is GAGVSQSPRYKVTKRGQDVALRCDPISGHVSLYWYRQALGQGPEFLTYFNYEAQQDKSGLPNDRFSAERPEGSISTLTIQRTEQRDSAMYRCASSFSGQGLTGELFFGEGSRLTVL.